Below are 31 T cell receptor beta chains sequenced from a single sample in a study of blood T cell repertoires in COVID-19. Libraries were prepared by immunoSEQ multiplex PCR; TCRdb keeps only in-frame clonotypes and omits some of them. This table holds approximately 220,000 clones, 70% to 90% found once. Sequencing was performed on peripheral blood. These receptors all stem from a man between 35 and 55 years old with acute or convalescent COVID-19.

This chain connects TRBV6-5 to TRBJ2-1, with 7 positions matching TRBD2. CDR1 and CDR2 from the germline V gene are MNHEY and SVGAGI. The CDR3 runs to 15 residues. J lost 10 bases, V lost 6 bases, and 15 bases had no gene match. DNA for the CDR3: TGTGCCAGCAGCGCTGGGACTACCCTTGGTGAAGAGCAGTTCTTC. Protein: CASSAGTTLGEEQFF.

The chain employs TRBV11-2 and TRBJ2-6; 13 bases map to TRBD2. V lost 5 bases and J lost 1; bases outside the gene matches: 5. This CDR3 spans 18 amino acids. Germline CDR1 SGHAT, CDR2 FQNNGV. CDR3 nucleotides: TGTGCCAGCAGCACCGGACTAGCGGGAGATTCTGGGGCCAACGTCCTGACTTTC. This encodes CASSTGLAGDSGANVLTF.

The CDR3 sequence: CASSSLDRGTEAFF. CDR3 DNA sequence: TGTGCCAGCAGTTCCTTGGACAGGGGCACTGAAGCTTTCTTT. This chain links TRBV6-2 or TRBV6-3 with TRBJ1-1; 9 bases align to TRBD1. The CDR3 loop spans 14 amino acids. Germline CDR1 MNHEY, CDR2 SVGEGT. V trimming: 4 bases; J trimming: 4 bases; junction bases outside the gene matches: 4.

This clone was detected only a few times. The CDR3 DNA reads as TGTGCCAGCAGCCTCGGCGGGACAGTTGTCTACGAGCAGTACTTC. This codes for CASSLGGTVVYEQYF. The rearrangement joins TRBV6-5 to TRBJ2-7; D may be TRBD1 (7 bases). V was cut by 6 bases and J by 3 bases, with 18 bases left in between. The CDR3 consists of 15 residues. Germline V gene lookup returns CDR1 MNHEY and CDR2 SVGAGI.

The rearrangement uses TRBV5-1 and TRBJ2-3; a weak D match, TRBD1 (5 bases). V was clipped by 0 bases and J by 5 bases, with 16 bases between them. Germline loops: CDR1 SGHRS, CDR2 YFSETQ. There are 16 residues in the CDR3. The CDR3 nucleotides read TGCGCCAGCAGCTTGGGACAGTCGAAGCGAGTAGATACGCAGTATTTT. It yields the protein CASSLGQSKRVDTQYF.

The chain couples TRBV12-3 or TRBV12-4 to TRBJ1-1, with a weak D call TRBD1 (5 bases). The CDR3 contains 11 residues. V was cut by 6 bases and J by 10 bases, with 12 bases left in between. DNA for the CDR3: TGTGCCAGCAGGTCGGGGGGGGGAGCTTTCTTT. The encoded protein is CASRSGGGAFF.

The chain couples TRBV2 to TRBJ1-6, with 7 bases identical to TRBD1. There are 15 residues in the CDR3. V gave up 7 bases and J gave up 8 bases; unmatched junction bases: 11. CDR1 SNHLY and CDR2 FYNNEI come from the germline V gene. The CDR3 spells CASIGDRAYHSPLHF. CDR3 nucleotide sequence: TGTGCCAGCATAGGGGACAGAGCTTACCATTCACCCCTCCACTTT. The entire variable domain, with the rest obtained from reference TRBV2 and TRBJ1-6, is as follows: EPEVTQTPSHQVTQMGQEVILRCVPISNHLYFYWYRQILGQKVEFLVSFYNNEISEKSEIFDDQFSVERPDGSNFTLKIRSTKLEDSAMYFCASIGDRAYHSPLHFGNGTRLTVT.

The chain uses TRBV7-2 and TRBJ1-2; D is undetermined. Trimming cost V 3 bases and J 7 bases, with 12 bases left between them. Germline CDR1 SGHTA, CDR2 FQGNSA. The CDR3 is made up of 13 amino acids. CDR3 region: CASSLDGLGGYTF. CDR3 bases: TGTGCCAGCAGCTTGGATGGACTGGGTGGCTACACCTTC.

CDR3 nucleotide sequence: TGCGCCAGCAGCCGGGGGACAGCTCCTTCGGACGAGCAGTTCTTC. The encoded protein is CASSRGTAPSDEQFF. The rearrangement joins TRBV5-1 to TRBJ2-1; D perhaps matches TRBD1 (7 bases). V shed 4 bases and J shed 10 bases, with 21 bases lying between them. The CDR3 sequence is 15 residues long. Germline V gene lookup returns CDR1 SGHRS and CDR2 YFSETQ.

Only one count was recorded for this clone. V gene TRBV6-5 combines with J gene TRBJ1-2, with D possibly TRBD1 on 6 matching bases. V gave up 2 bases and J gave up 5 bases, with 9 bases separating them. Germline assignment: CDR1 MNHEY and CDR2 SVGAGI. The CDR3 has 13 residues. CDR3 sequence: CASSYGQLYGYTF. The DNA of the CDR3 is TGTGCCAGCAGTTACGGACAGCTTTATGGCTACACCTTC.

CDR3 amino acids: CAWRYREYNEQFF. In nucleotides, the CDR3 is TGTGCCTGGAGGTACAGGGAATACAATGAGCAGTTCTTC. The chain joins TRBV30 to TRBJ2-1, with D perhaps matching TRBD1 (6 bases). The germline gives CDR1 GTSNPN, CDR2 SVGIG (reference sequence). Deletions cut 3 bases from V and 4 bases from J, with 10 bases between. CDR3 size: 13 residues. Looking up the rest from reference TRBV30 and TRBJ2-1 gives the full variable domain: SQTIHQWPATLVQPVGSPLSLECTVEGTSNPNLYWYRQAAGRGLQLLFYSVGIGQISSEVPQNLSASRPQDRQFILSSKKLLLSDSGFYLCAWRYREYNEQFFGPGTRLTVL.

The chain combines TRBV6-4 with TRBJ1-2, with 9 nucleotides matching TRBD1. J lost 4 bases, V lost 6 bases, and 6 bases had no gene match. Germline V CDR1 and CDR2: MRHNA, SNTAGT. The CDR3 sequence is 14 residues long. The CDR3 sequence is CASSPQGASYGYTF. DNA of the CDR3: TGTGCCAGCAGCCCACAGGGGGCCAGCTATGGCTACACCTTC.

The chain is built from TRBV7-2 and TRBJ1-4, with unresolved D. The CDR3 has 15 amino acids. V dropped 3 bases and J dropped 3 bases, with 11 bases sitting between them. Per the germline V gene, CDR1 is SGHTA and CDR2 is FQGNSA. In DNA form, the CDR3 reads TGTGCCAGCAGCTTGTACTTTACGGCTAATGAAAAACTGTTTTTT. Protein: CASSLYFTANEKLFF.

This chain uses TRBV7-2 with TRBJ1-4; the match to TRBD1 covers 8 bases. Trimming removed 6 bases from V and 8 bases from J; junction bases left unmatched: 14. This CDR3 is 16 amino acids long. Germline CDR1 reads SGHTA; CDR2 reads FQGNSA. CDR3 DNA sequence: TGTGCCAGCAGTCGGACCTCAAGACAGGGGTGGGAAAAACTGTTTTTT. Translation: CASSRTSRQGWEKLFF.

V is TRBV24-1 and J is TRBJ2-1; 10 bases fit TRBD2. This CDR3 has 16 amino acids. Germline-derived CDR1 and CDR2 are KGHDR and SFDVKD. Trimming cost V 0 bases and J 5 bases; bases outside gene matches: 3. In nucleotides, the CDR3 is TGTGCCACCAGTGATTTGACTAGCGGGAACCACAATGAGCAGTTCTTC. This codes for CATSDLTSGNHNEQFF.

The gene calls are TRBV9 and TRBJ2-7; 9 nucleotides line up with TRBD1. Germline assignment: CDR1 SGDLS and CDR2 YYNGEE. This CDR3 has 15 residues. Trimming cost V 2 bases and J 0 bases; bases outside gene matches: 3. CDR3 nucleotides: TGTGCCAGCAGCGTTGGACAGGGGTACTCCTACGAGCAGTACTTC. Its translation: CASSVGQGYSYEQYF.

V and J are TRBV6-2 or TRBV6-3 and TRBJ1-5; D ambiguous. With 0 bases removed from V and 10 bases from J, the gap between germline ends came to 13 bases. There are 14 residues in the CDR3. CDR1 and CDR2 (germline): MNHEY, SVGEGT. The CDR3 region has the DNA TGTGCCAGCAGTTACTCAACGGTGGGGAGCCCCCAGCATTTT. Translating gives CASSYSTVGSPQHF.

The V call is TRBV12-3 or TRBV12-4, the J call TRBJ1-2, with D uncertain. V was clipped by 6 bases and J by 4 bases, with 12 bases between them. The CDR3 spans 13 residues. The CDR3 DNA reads TGTGCCAGCAGCACTGGCGGCCTCTATGGCTACACCTTC. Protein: CASSTGGLYGYTF.

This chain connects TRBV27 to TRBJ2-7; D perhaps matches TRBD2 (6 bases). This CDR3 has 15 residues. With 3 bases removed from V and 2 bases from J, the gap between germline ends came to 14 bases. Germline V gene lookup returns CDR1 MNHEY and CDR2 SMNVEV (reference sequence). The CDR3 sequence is CASSFRRGGPYEQYF. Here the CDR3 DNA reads TGTGCCAGCAGTTTCAGGAGGGGAGGCCCCTACGAGCAGTACTTC.

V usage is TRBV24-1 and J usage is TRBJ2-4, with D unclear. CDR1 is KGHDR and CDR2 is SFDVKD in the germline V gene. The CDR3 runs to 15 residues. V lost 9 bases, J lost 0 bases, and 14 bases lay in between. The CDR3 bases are TGTGCCACCTTAACAGTTCCCATAGCCAAAAACATTCAGTACTTC. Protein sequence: CATLTVPIAKNIQYF.

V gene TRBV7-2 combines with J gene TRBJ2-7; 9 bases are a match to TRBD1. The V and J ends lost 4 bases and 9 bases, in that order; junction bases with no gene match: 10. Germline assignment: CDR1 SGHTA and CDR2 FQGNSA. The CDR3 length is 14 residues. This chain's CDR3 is CASSWGQGLRGQYF. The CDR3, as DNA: TGTGCCAGCAGCTGGGGACAGGGACTACGAGGGCAGTACTTC.

The CDR3 region is CASSYSRTGRIGEQYF. The DNA of the CDR3 is TGTGCCAGCAGTTACAGCCGGACAGGAAGGATAGGGGAGCAGTACTTC. This rearrangement joins TRBV6-5 to TRBJ2-7; TRBD1 aligns across 7 bases. Germline CDR1 and CDR2: MNHEY and SVGAGI. CDR3 length: 16 residues. V dropped 2 bases and J dropped 7; count of bases not matched to a gene: 14.

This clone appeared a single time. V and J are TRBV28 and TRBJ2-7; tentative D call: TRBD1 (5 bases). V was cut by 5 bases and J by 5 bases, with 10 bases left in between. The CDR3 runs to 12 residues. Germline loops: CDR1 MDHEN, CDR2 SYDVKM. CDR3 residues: CASSLRVHEQYF. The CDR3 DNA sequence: TGTGCCAGCAGTCTCAGGGTCCACGAGCAGTACTTC.

CDR3 bases: TGTGCCAGCAGCCGAGGGGGCGAGAACAAAAACATTCAGTACTTC. Protein sequence: CASSRGGENKNIQYF. V and J are TRBV13 and TRBJ2-4; 7 nucleotides agree with TRBD1. CDR1 is PRHDT, CDR2 FYEKMQ, per germline (reference sequence). This CDR3 has 15 amino acids. The V gene end was trimmed by 5 bases and the J gene end by 3 bases; junction bases not matched to a gene: 7.

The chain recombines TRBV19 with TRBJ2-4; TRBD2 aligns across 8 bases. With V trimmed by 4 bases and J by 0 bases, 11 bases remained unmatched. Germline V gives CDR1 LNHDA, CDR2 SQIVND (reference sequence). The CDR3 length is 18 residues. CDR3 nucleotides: TGTGCCAGTAGTAACCCAGCGGGGGAGTACTTAGCCAAAAACATTCAGTACTTC. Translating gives CASSNPAGEYLAKNIQYF.

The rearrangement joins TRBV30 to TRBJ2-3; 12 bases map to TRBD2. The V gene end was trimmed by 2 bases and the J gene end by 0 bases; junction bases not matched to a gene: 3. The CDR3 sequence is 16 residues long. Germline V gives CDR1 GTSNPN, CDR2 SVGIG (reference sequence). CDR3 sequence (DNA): TGTGCCTGGAGTCTTGGACTAGCGGGGAGCACAGATACGCAGTATTTT. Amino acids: CAWSLGLAGSTDTQYF.

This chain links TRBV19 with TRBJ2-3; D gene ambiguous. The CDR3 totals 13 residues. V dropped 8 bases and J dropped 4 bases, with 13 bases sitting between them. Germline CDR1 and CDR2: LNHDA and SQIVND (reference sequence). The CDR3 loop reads CASSSFGSDTQYF. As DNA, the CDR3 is TGTGCCAGTTCTTCTTTCGGTTCAGATACGCAGTATTTT.

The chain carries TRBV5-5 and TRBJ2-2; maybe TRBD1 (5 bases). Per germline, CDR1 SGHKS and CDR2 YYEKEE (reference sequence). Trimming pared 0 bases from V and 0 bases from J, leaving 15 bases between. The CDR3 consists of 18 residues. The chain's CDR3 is CASSLAYRSLSNTGELFF. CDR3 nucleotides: TGTGCCAGCAGCTTGGCGTACAGGTCCTTGTCGAACACCGGGGAGCTGTTTTTT.

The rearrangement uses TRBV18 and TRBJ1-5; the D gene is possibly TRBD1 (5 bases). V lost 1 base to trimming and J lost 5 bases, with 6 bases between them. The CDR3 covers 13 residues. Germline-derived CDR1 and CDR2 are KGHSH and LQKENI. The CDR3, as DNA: TGTGCCAGCTCACCACGGGGGGATCAGCCCCAGCATTTT. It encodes CASSPRGDQPQHF.

CDR3 nucleotide sequence: TGTGCCAGCAGTTCCAGCGGGATACGCACAGATACGCAGTATTTT. Translating gives CASSSSGIRTDTQYF. The rearrangement joins TRBV28 to TRBJ2-3; 7 nucleotides agree with TRBD2. The ends lost 4 bases at V and 1 base at J; junction bases unmatched: 5. The CDR3 covers 15 residues. Per the germline V gene, CDR1 is MDHEN and CDR2 is SYDVKM.

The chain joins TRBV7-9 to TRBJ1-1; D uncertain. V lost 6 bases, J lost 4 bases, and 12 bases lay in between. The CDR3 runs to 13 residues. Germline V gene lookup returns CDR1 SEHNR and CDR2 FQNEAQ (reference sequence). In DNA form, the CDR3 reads TGTGCCAGCAGGTCCGGGTTGGGCACTGAAGCTTTCTTT. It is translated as CASRSGLGTEAFF.